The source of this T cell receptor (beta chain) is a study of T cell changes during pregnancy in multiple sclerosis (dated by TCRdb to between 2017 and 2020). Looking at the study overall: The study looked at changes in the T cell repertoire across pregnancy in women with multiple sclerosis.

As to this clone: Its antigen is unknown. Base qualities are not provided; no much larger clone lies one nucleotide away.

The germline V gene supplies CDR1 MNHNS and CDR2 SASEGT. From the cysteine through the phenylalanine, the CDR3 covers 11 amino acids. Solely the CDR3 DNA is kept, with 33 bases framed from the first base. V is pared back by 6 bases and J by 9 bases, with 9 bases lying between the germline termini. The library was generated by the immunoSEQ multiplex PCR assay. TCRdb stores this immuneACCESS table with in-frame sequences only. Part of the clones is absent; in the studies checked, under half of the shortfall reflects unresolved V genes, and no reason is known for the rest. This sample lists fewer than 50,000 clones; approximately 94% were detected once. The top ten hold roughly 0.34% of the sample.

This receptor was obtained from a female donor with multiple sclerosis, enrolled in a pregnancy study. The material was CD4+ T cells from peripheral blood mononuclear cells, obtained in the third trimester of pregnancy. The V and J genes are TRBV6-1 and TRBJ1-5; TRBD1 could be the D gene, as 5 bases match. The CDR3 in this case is CASRGQGPQHF. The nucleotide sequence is TGTGCCAGCAGGGGTCAGGGGCCCCAGCATTTT.